These 28 T cell receptor beta chains originate from one sample sequenced in a study of CD8+ T cells in alopecia areata. RNA, once extracted, was reverse transcribed into cDNA for use as the sequencing template. The table came from immunoSEQ multiplex PCR; TCRdb's copy has only in-frame clones and leaves some out. Counted here are 150,000 to 200,000 clones, about 54% occurring once; the ten biggest clones make up about 4.9%. The sequenced sample consisted of CD4+ T cells sorted from blood. These receptors were taken from a human donor in good health.

The chain is built from TRBV2 and TRBJ2-6; D is ambiguous. CDR1 and CDR2 from the germline V gene are SNHLY and FYNNEI. Trimming removed 5 bases from V and 1 base from J, with 9 bases in between. The CDR3 loop spans 15 amino acids. The chain's CDR3 is CASSTRSSGANVLTF. CDR3 in DNA: TGTGCCAGCAGTACCCGCTCATCTGGGGCCAACGTCCTGACTTTC.

This clone turned up a few times. The CDR3 sequence is CATSRDTGPQPQHF. The CDR3, as DNA: TGTGCCACCAGCAGAGATACCGGGCCGCAGCCCCAGCATTTT. The J gene is TRBJ1-5, the V gene TRBV15; D remains ambiguous. Trimming took off 0 bases at V and 7 bases at J, with 10 bases between the two ends. Germline V lookup: CDR1 LNHNV, CDR2 YYDKDF (reference sequence). This CDR3 region has 14 residues.

The chain employs TRBV30 and TRBJ2-5, with D perhaps matching TRBD1 or TRBD2 (5 bases each). From germline, CDR1 is GTSNPN and CDR2 SVGIG (reference sequence). Trimming removed 1 base at V and 1 base at J, with 13 bases between. The CDR3 consists of 15 residues. CDR3 protein: CAWSAGLGVQETQYF. CDR3 bases: TGTGCCTGGAGTGCGGGGCTGGGGGTCCAAGAGACCCAGTACTTC. Drawing the rest from reference TRBV30 and TRBJ2-5, the complete variable domain is SQTIHQWPATLVQPVGSPLSLECTVEGTSNPNLYWYRQAAGRGLQLLFYSVGIGQISSEVPQNLSASRPQDRQFILSSKKLLLSDSGFYLCAWSAGLGVQETQYFGPGTRLLVL.

This clone was recorded a few times. This chain links TRBV29-1 with TRBJ2-7; 9 bases are shared with TRBD2. CDR1 SQVTM and CDR2 ANQGSEA come from the germline V gene. Trimming at V came to 4 bases and at J to 0 bases, leaving 4 bases not matched to a gene. This CDR3 comprises 14 residues. CDR3 sequence (DNA): TGCAGCGTTGCGACTAGCGGTTACTCCTACGAGCAGTACTTC. It is translated as CSVATSGYSYEQYF.

This clone was observed a handful of times. This sequence joins TRBV29-1 and TRBJ2-5, with TRBD1 matching 7 bases. The CDR3 has 14 amino acids. J was trimmed by 5 bases and V by 7 bases; bases with no gene match: 13. Germline CDR1 SQVTM, CDR2 ANQGSEA. The CDR3 loop is CSAQDRLRWETQYF. In DNA, the CDR3 is TGCAGCGCTCAGGACAGGCTACGTTGGGAGACCCAGTACTTC. Supplemented by reference TRBV29-1 and TRBJ2-5, the full variable domain reads SAVISQKPSRDICQRGTSLTIQCQVDSQVTMMFWYRQQPGQSLTLIATANQGSEATYESGFVIDKFPISRPNLTFSTLTVSNMSPEDSSIYLCSAQDRLRWETQYFGPGTRLLVL.

V is TRBV7-6 and J is TRBJ2-3, with unresolved D. Trimming shortened V by 1 base and J by 2 bases, and 10 bases separated the two germline ends. The V gene's germline CDR1 is SGHVS and CDR2 FNYEAQ. The CDR3 spans 15 residues. CDR3 DNA: TGTGCCAGCAGCTTAGGGTGGTCCTACACAGATACGCAGTATTTT. The encoded protein is CASSLGWSYTDTQYF. The full variable domain, rest sourced from reference TRBV7-6 and TRBJ2-3, is GAGVSQSPRYKVTKRGQDVALRCDPISGHVSLYWYRQALGQGPEFLTYFNYEAQQDKSGLPNDRFSAERPEGSISTLTIQRTEQRDSAMYRCASSLGWSYTDTQYFGPGTRLTVL.

The chain couples TRBV15 to TRBJ2-2, with D hard to call. Germline V gives CDR1 LNHNV, CDR2 YYDKDF (reference sequence). Trimming shortened V by 0 bases and J by 0 bases, and 8 bases separated the two germline ends. This CDR3 comprises 16 residues. The DNA for the CDR3 is TGTGCCACCAGCAGAGATAGCCTCTCGAACACCGGGGAGCTGTTTTTT. Amino acids: CATSRDSLSNTGELFF. The whole variable domain, filled in from reference TRBV15 and TRBJ2-2, reads DAMVIQNPRYQVTQFGKPVTLSCSQTLNHNVMYWYQQKSSQAPKLLFHYYDKDFNNEADTPDNFQSRRPNTSFCFLDIRSPGLGDTAMYLCATSRDSLSNTGELFFGEGSRLTVL.

The chain carries TRBV19 and TRBJ2-4; TRBD1 matches 11 bases. This CDR3 spans 17 amino acids. With 9 bases clipped from V and 2 bases from J, the junction kept 12 bases outside the gene matches. CDR1 LNHDA and CDR2 SQIVND come from the germline V gene (reference sequence). The chain's CDR3 is CASSAFGQGASKNIQYF. CDR3 in DNA: TGTGCCAGCTCCGCATTCGGACAGGGGGCATCCAAAAACATTCAGTACTTC. The complete variable domain, with remaining parts taken from reference TRBV19 and TRBJ2-4, reads DGGITQSPKYLFRKEGQNVTLSCEQNLNHDAMYWYRQDPGQGLRLIYYSQIVNDFQKGDIAEGYSVSREKKESFPLTVTSAQKNPTAFYLCASSAFGQGASKNIQYFGAGTRLSVL.

The chain is built from TRBV29-1 and TRBJ2-3; D is undetermined. The CDR3 has 11 amino acids. The V gene lost 7 bases and the J gene lost 0 bases, with 5 bases spanning the gap. CDR1 is SQVTM, CDR2 ANQGSEA, per germline. CDR3 nucleotides: TGCAGCGGAAGCAGCACAGATACGCAGTATTTT. This translates into CSGSSTDTQYF.

The chain employs TRBV5-4 and TRBJ1-4; TRBD1 matches 7 bases. CDR3 length: 15 residues. J lost 6 bases, V lost 4 bases, and 9 bases had no gene match. Germline CDR1 is SGHNT and CDR2 is YYREEE (reference sequence). For the CDR3, the DNA is TGTGCCAGCAGCGTTACAGGGGAGTTGGATGAAAAACTGTTTTTT. Its protein is CASSVTGELDEKLFF.

The chain carries TRBV7-9 and TRBJ2-2; TRBD2 matches at 8 bases. Germline V gene data show CDR1 as SEHNR and CDR2 as FQNEAQ (reference sequence). The length of the CDR3 is 17 residues. The ends lost 5 bases at V and 1 base at J; junction bases unmatched: 9. DNA for the CDR3: TGTGCCAGCAGCATGGTACCAGCGGGAGAGAACACCGGGGAGCTGTTTTTT. It translates to CASSMVPAGENTGELFF.

The rearrangement joins TRBV5-6 to TRBJ2-1; D is ambiguous. The CDR3 extends over 19 amino acids. Germline CDR1 and CDR2: SGHDT and YYEEEE. V lost 2 bases to trimming and J lost 0 bases, with 21 bases between them. The CDR3 nucleotides are TGTGCCAGCAGCTTCGGGCGGCGGCTAGTTGCAAGCTCCTACAATGAGCAGTTCTTC. It yields the protein CASSFGRRLVASSYNEQFF.

The chain uses TRBV2 and TRBJ1-1; 9 bases agree with TRBD1. The length of the CDR3 is 14 residues. Trimming removed 6 bases from V and 5 bases from J; junction bases left unmatched: 7. The V gene's germline CDR1 is SNHLY and CDR2 FYNNEI. As DNA, the CDR3 is TGTGCCAGCAGCGGAGGGACAGGGCGAACTGAAGCTTTCTTT. It encodes CASSGGTGRTEAFF.

The rearrangement links TRBV5-6 to TRBJ2-2; the D gene is possibly TRBD1 (6 bases). CDR1 is SGHDT and CDR2 is YYEEEE in the germline V gene. Deletions cut 1 base from V and 5 bases from J, with 12 bases between. CDR3 length equals 15 residues. The CDR3 coding sequence is TGTGCCAGCAGCTTGTTGGGGGCGGAGACCGGGGAGCTGTTTTTT. Translated, it gives CASSLLGAETGELFF.

The rearrangement links TRBV30 to TRBJ2-2; TRBD2 agrees at 9 bases. The germline V gene encodes CDR1 GTSNPN and CDR2 SVGIG (reference sequence). The V and J ends lost 1 base and 3 bases, in that order; junction bases with no gene match: 3. This CDR3 contains 15 residues. The CDR3 nucleotides are TGTGCCTGGAGTGGACTAGCGGTTTACACCGGGGAGCTGTTTTTT. It yields the protein CAWSGLAVYTGELFF.

V and J are TRBV7-2 and TRBJ1-2; D remains ambiguous. Germline values: CDR1 SGHTA, CDR2 FQGNSA. The CDR3 length is 15 residues. Between the trimmed V and J ends, which lost 1 base and 4 bases, there was a span of 13 bases. CDR3 in amino acids: CASSLEGSSGYGYTF. DNA for the CDR3: TGTGCCAGCAGCTTAGAAGGGAGTAGTGGCTATGGCTACACCTTC.

The rearrangement joins TRBV30 to TRBJ1-1; D unresolved. Between the trimmed V and J ends, which lost 1 base and 7 bases, there was a span of 16 bases. This CDR3 is 14 amino acids long. Germline CDR1 GTSNPN, CDR2 SVGIG (reference sequence). The CDR3 DNA follows: TGTGCCTGGAGTGAGTTTAGTCTTACACATGAAGCTTTCTTT. It codes for CAWSEFSLTHEAFF.

This clone came up once. The rearrangement links TRBV6-1 to TRBJ1-1; D uncertain. The CDR3 is 11 residues long. Germline V gene lookup returns CDR1 MNHNS and CDR2 SASEGT. The V end was cut by 8 bases, the J end by 5 bases, with 9 bases between. CDR3 residues: CASLSWTEAFF. The CDR3 region has the DNA TGTGCCAGCCTCTCATGGACTGAAGCTTTCTTT.

The DNA for the CDR3 is TGTGCCAGCAGCCAAGATGGCCGAGCCAAAAACATTCAGTACTTC. It codes for CASSQDGRAKNIQYF. The chain couples TRBV14 to TRBJ2-4; D is ambiguous. The CDR3 has 15 residues. CDR1 and CDR2 (germline): SGHDN, FVKESK. V was cut by 0 bases and J by 0 bases, with 6 bases left in between.

The chain carries TRBV30 and TRBJ2-7; D might be TRBD1 or TRBD2, each matching 7 bases. The ends were cut back, 0 bases at V and 2 bases at J, with 17 bases in the middle. In germline, CDR1 is GTSNPN, CDR2 SVGIG (reference sequence). The CDR3 sequence is 16 residues long. CDR3 protein: CAWSVVRGGRAYEQYF. The DNA of the CDR3 is TGTGCCTGGAGTGTAGTCAGGGGGGGACGGGCCTACGAGCAGTACTTC.

The chain uses TRBV10-2 and TRBJ1-5; weak D call: TRBD1 (6 bases). This CDR3 spans 15 amino acids. CDR1 and CDR2 from the germline V gene are WSHSY and SAAADI. V gave up 1 base and J gave up 9 bases, with 16 bases separating them. In nucleotides, the CDR3 is TGCGCCAGCAGTGAGTTTACCAGGGGCTCCGGGCCCCAGCATTTT. Its protein is CASSEFTRGSGPQHF.

In its sample, this clone was seen a few times. The V call is TRBV10-3, the J call TRBJ2-1; no clear D. CDR1 is ENHRY and CDR2 is SYGVKD in the germline V gene. Trimming removed 8 bases from V and 7 bases from J, with 18 bases in between. CDR3 length: 14 residues. DNA of the CDR3: TGTGCCATCGGAAAGGGCCTAGTATTGAATGAGCAGTTCTTC. It translates to CAIGKGLVLNEQFF.

This chain connects TRBV25-1 to TRBJ1-2; 8 bases are a match to TRBD1. Germline V lookup: CDR1 MGHDK, CDR2 SYGVNS. J gave up 4 bases and V 0 bases, and 4 bases lay outside the gene matches. The CDR3 covers 15 residues. The CDR3 loop reads CASSEYKGQAYGYTF. CDR3 DNA: TGTGCCAGCAGTGAATACAAGGGACAGGCCTATGGCTACACCTTC.

The CDR3, as DNA: TGTGCCAGCAGCCCAGGACAGGTCAACTATGGCTACACCTTC. It translates to CASSPGQVNYGYTF. This sequence joins TRBV7-9 and TRBJ1-2; 7 positions match TRBD1. The CDR3 totals 14 residues. V lost 5 bases to trimming and J lost 2 bases; unmatched junction nucleotides: 5. Germline CDR1 and CDR2: SEHNR and FQNEAQ (reference sequence).

This clone appeared a few times. The chain combines TRBV29-1 with TRBJ2-1; D is ambiguous. V was cut by 3 bases and J by 8 bases, with 11 bases left in between. Germline V gives CDR1 SQVTM, CDR2 ANQGSEA. This CDR3 is 12 amino acids long. For the CDR3, the DNA is TGCAGCGTTGACGATGGGGTTTATGAGCAGTTCTTC. Translating gives CSVDDGVYEQFF.

This chain joins TRBV10-3 and TRBJ2-5, with 7 nucleotides matching TRBD1. Trimming removed 4 bases from V and 1 base from J; junction bases left unmatched: 12. This CDR3 contains 17 residues. Germline V gene lookup returns CDR1 ENHRY and CDR2 SYGVKD. The CDR3 bases are TGTGCCATCAGTGGAAGACAGGGCGGGCTTAGCCAAGAGACCCAGTACTTC. Protein sequence: CAISGRQGGLSQETQYF.

V is TRBV29-1 and J is TRBJ1-1; no definite D call. Germline-derived CDR1 and CDR2 are SQVTM and ANQGSEA. The CDR3 spans 8 residues. Between the trimmed V and J ends, which lost 5 bases and 11 bases, there was a span of 6 bases. The CDR3 nucleotides read TGCAGCGTTAACGGGGCTTTCTTT. It encodes CSVNGAFF.

This clone was picked up a small number of times. The V call is TRBV19, the J call TRBJ1-1; D is unresolved. The CDR3 runs 13 residues. Germline CDR1 LNHDA, CDR2 SQIVND (reference sequence). With 5 bases removed from V and 3 bases from J, the gap between germline ends came to 10 bases. The CDR3: CASSATRYTEAFF. Here the CDR3 DNA reads TGTGCCAGTAGTGCGACCAGGTACACTGAAGCTTTCTTT.